One and the same sample provided the 30 T cell receptor beta chains below, sequenced in a study of T cell clones after liver transplantation (dated by TCRdb to about 2019). The receptor library was made with the immunoSEQ multiplex PCR assay. TCRdb carries this immuneACCESS record with in-frame sequences only. Its versions omit some clonotypes, under half of them owing to an unresolved V gene in the studies checked, with the rest unexplained. A total of approximately 19,000 clones appear in this sample, around 84% of them only once. Of the sample, around 32% falls within the top ten clones. The sequenced sample was CD8+ T cells from blood, obtained 48 months after liver transplant. The receptor set was obtained from a human patient who received a liver transplant. After a transplant, some T cells may be the graft donor's own cells.

This chain uses TRBV28 with TRBJ2-5, with D possibly TRBD2 on 5 matching bases. With 3 bases removed from V and 1 base from J, the gap between germline ends came to 18 bases. The CDR3 totals 17 residues. Germline CDR1 and CDR2: MDHEN and SYDVKM. For the CDR3, the DNA is TGTGCCAGCAGTTTTGGGCAACGTAGCGACTTCCAAGAGACCCAGTACTTC. Its protein product is CASSFGQRSDFQETQYF.

The V call is TRBV5-6, the J call TRBJ1-3, with 9 bases matching TRBD1. This CDR3 is built from 15 residues. J lost 3 bases, V lost 2 bases, and 3 bases had no gene match. CDR1 and CDR2 from the germline V gene are SGHDT and YYEEEE. CDR3 sequence reads: CASSFGQGSGNTIYF. The CDR3 DNA reads as TGTGCCAGCAGCTTTGGACAGGGGAGTGGAAACACCATATATTTT.

The V and J genes are TRBV28 and TRBJ1-5, with TRBD1 as a possible D gene (6 bases). Deletions cut 5 bases from V and 7 bases from J, with 18 bases between. In germline, CDR1 is MDHEN, CDR2 SYDVKM. This CDR3 spans 15 amino acids. In nucleotides, the CDR3 is TGTGCCAGCAGTCCCAGGGGTAGAGCGGGACAGCCCCAGCATTTT. Its translation: CASSPRGRAGQPQHF.

The V gene is TRBV30, the J gene TRBJ2-2, with D maybe TRBD2 (6 bases). There are 15 residues in the CDR3. CDR1 GTSNPN and CDR2 SVGIG come from the germline V gene (reference sequence). Trimming pared 4 bases from V and 1 base from J, leaving 13 bases between. The CDR3 nucleotides are TGTGCCTGGACTCACTGGAGGGGGAACACCGGGGAGCTGTTTTTT. Amino acid sequence: CAWTHWRGNTGELFF.

Ten or more counts support this clone. V and J are TRBV18 and TRBJ2-7; no clear D gene. Trimming removed 0 bases at V and 4 bases at J, with 10 bases between. Looked up from germline, CDR1 is KGHSH and CDR2 is LQKENI. This CDR3 spans 14 amino acids. In DNA, the CDR3 is TGTGCCAGCTCACCACCCTTCAGCCTGTACGAGCAGTACTTC. It yields the protein CASSPPFSLYEQYF. Combining the CDR3 with reference TRBV18 and TRBJ2-7 gives the whole variable domain NAGVMQNPRHLVRRRGQEARLRCSPMKGHSHVYWYRQLPEEGLKFMVYLQKENIIDESGMPKERFSAEFPKEGPSILRIQQVVRGDSAAYFCASSPPFSLYEQYFGPGTRLTVT.

The V gene is TRBV7-9, the J gene TRBJ2-7; TRBD1 matches at 7 bases. The V segment lost 5 bases and the J segment 2 bases; nucleotides outside the gene matches: 3. Germline V gene sequence: CDR1 SEHNR, CDR2 FQNEAQ (reference sequence). The CDR3 covers 13 residues. The CDR3 sequence: CASSGTATYEQYF. DNA of the CDR3: TGTGCCAGCAGCGGGACAGCGACCTACGAGCAGTACTTC.

This clone was seen only a few times. V gene TRBV2 combines with J gene TRBJ2-7; 8 nucleotides line up with TRBD1. In germline, CDR1 is SNHLY, CDR2 FYNNEI. V lost 5 bases and J lost 6; bases outside the gene matches: 6. The CDR3 length is 13 residues. The CDR3 DNA reads TGTGCCAGCAGTCAGACAGGGGCTGGCGAGCAGTACTTC. Encoded protein: CASSQTGAGEQYF.

The chain links TRBV27 to TRBJ2-5; the D gene could be TRBD1 or TRBD2 (5 bases each). The CDR3 spans 16 residues. V lost 9 bases, J lost 2 bases, and 22 bases lay in between. The germline V gene has CDR1 MNHEY and CDR2 SMNVEV (reference sequence). The CDR3 loop reads CASKFVGRGRQETQYF. The CDR3 nucleotides are TGTGCCAGTAAGTTTGTTGGTCGGGGACGGCAAGAGACCCAGTACTTC.

This sequence joins TRBV2 and TRBJ2-1; 7 nucleotides match TRBD2. After removal of 3 bases from V and 0 bases from J, the junction contained 5 bases not matched to a gene. The CDR3 contains 16 residues. CDR1 and CDR2 from the germline V gene are SNHLY and FYNNEI. The CDR3 loop is CASSDPSGVSYNEQFF. CDR3 in DNA: TGTGCCAGCAGTGATCCTAGCGGAGTCTCCTACAATGAGCAGTTCTTC. Based on the CDR3 plus reference TRBV2 and TRBJ2-1, the full variable domain is EPEVTQTPSHQVTQMGQEVILRCVPISNHLYFYWYRQILGQKVEFLVSFYNNEISEKSEIFDDQFSVERPDGSNFTLKIRSTKLEDSAMYFCASSDPSGVSYNEQFFGPGTRLTVL.

The V gene is TRBV5-1, the J gene TRBJ1-1; TRBD1 agrees at 8 bases. Germline CDR1 is SGHRS and CDR2 is YFSETQ. This CDR3 contains 16 residues. With 3 bases clipped from V and 1 base from J, the junction kept 8 bases outside the gene matches. The CDR3 region has the DNA TGCGCCAGCAGCTCCCACTCCGGGACAGGGAACACTGAAGCTTTCTTT. Amino acids: CASSSHSGTGNTEAFF.

The V and J genes are TRBV30 and TRBJ1-1; D gene ambiguous. Germline V lookup: CDR1 GTSNPN, CDR2 SVGIG (reference sequence). This CDR3 is built from 15 residues. V lost 5 bases and J 0 bases, leaving 16 bases between the germline ends. The CDR3 loop is CAWGGEGSMNTEAFF. The CDR3 region has the DNA TGTGCCTGGGGTGGGGAGGGCAGCATGAACACTGAAGCTTTCTTT.

This chain joins TRBV19 and TRBJ1-4; possibly TRBD1 for D (5 bases). Trimming removed 4 bases at V and 0 bases at J, with 15 bases between. From germline, CDR1 is LNHDA and CDR2 SQIVND (reference sequence). This CDR3 has 17 residues. The CDR3 loop is CASSRDRTRATNEKLFF. In nucleotides, the CDR3 is TGTGCCAGTAGTAGGGACCGAACCAGAGCAACTAATGAAAAACTGTTTTTT.

The chain has TRBV6-6 and TRBJ2-5, with 9 bases aligning to TRBD1. V gave up 1 base and J gave up 5 bases; unmatched junction bases: 5. CDR1 MNHNY and CDR2 SVGAGI come from the germline V gene (reference sequence). This CDR3 spans 15 amino acids. CDR3 coding DNA: TGTGCCAGCAGTTACTTGGGACAGGGCAGTGAGACCCAGTACTTC. It yields the protein CASSYLGQGSETQYF.

By share, this clone ranks as medium-sized. The J gene is TRBJ1-5, the V gene TRBV28; D uncertain. Germline V gene lookup returns CDR1 MDHEN and CDR2 SYDVKM. V shed 1 base and J shed 0 bases, with 7 bases lying between them. This CDR3 comprises 15 residues. Here the CDR3 reads CASSLSAYSNQPQHF. The CDR3 region has the DNA TGTGCCAGCAGTTTATCGGCTTATAGCAATCAGCCCCAGCATTTT.

The genes are TRBV4-1 and TRBJ1-2, with D possibly being TRBD1 (5 bases). V was pared by 2 bases and J by 3 bases, with 16 bases between. CDR3 length equals 16 residues. Germline CDR1 is MGHRA and CDR2 is YSYEKL. The CDR3 coding sequence is TGCGCCAGCAGCCAACACAAAGGGGAGGTCCACTATGGCTACACCTTC. This sequence encodes CASSQHKGEVHYGYTF.

The gene calls are TRBV5-1 and TRBJ2-7; 9 bases are a match to TRBD1. Germline V gene lookup returns CDR1 SGHRS and CDR2 YFSETQ. Losses at the gene ends were 5 bases for V and 1 base for J; bases not matched to a gene: 4. The CDR3 consists of 14 residues. The CDR3 reads CASRTGGGSYEQYF. CDR3 nucleotides: TGCGCCAGCAGGACAGGGGGAGGATCCTACGAGCAGTACTTC.

The V gene is TRBV4-3, the J gene TRBJ1-2; 8 bases are a match to TRBD1. This CDR3 contains 15 residues. Germline trimming cut 0 bases from V and 4 bases from J; bases unmatched to any gene: 4. CDR1 is LGHNA and CDR2 is YSLEER in the germline V gene. DNA of the CDR3: TGCGCCAGCAGCCAAGATAGGACAGGGAGCTATGGCTACACCTTC. It translates to CASSQDRTGSYGYTF.

This CDR3 reads CASSQDEGDTQYF. CDR3 nucleotide sequence: TGTGCCAGCAGCCAAGATGAGGGAGATACGCAGTATTTT. J is TRBJ2-3 and V is TRBV4-2; tentative D call: TRBD2 (5 bases). There are 13 residues in the CDR3. V shed 0 bases and J shed 5 bases, with 6 bases lying between them. Per the germline V gene, CDR1 is LGHNA and CDR2 is YNFKEQ.

DNA of the CDR3: TGTGCCAGCAGTAAAACAGGGTGGGGAGCTGAAGCTTTCTTT. Its protein product is CASSKTGWGAEAFF. The gene calls are TRBV9 and TRBJ1-1, with a weak D call TRBD1 (6 bases). Germline loops: CDR1 SGDLS, CDR2 YYNGEE. CDR3 length equals 14 residues. V was pared by 5 bases and J by 6 bases, with 17 bases between.

The chain carries TRBV21-1 and TRBJ2-3; the D call of TRBD2 is as the table states it, not checked on the DNA. TRBV21-1 is assigned pseudogene status. The length of the CDR3 is 15 residues. The CDR3 sequence: CASSALLAGTDTQYF. CDR3 coding DNA: TGTGCCAGCAGCGCACTACTAGCGGGAACAGATACGCAGTATTTT.

This chain joins TRBV11-1 and TRBJ2-5; possible D gene TRBD1, 5 bases. Per germline, CDR1 SGHAT and CDR2 FQDESV (reference sequence). The V and J ends lost 0 bases and 5 bases respectively, with 19 bases between them. This CDR3 contains 17 residues. The CDR3 reads CASSLAPVQEIGETQYF. CDR3 in DNA: TGTGCCAGCAGCTTAGCGCCCGTACAGGAAATTGGGGAGACCCAGTACTTC.

The V call is TRBV6-5, the J call TRBJ1-5; no definite D call. Germline V gives CDR1 MNHEY, CDR2 SVGAGI. This CDR3 is built from 11 residues. V was shortened by 8 bases and J by 7 bases, with 9 bases between the two germline ends. The CDR3 protein is CASGVRQPQHF. DNA for the CDR3: TGTGCCAGCGGAGTTCGCCAGCCCCAGCATTTT.

V is TRBV29-1 and J is TRBJ2-7; the match to TRBD2 covers 13 bases. Germline loops: CDR1 SQVTM, CDR2 ANQGSEA. Unmatched junction bases numbered 6, after V lost 3 bases and J lost 4 bases. The CDR3 has 15 residues. CDR3 nucleotide sequence: TGCAGCGTTGAGGGACCGGGACTAGCGGGGTACGAGCAGTACTTC. Amino acids: CSVEGPGLAGYEQYF.

The chain is built from TRBV6-5 and TRBJ2-7, with 13 nucleotides matching TRBD2. CDR1 is MNHEY and CDR2 is SVGAGI in the germline V gene. The CDR3 is 15 amino acids. V shed 6 bases, J shed 1 base, and the junction held 3 bases outside the gene matches. CDR3 sequence reads: CASRQLAGGSYEQYF. In DNA, the CDR3 is TGTGCCAGCAGACAACTAGCGGGAGGGTCCTACGAGCAGTACTTC.

The rearrangement links TRBV25-1 to TRBJ2-7; D perhaps matches TRBD2 (5 bases). Germline V gives CDR1 MGHDK, CDR2 SYGVNS. The CDR3 runs to 10 residues. V dropped 5 bases and J dropped 6 bases, with 5 bases sitting between them. CDR3 bases: TGTGCCAGCAGTCGGGGCGAGCAGTACTTC. Protein: CASSRGEQYF.

This rearrangement joins TRBV5-6 to TRBJ1-6; 11 nucleotides match TRBD1. The junction had 7 bases not matched to a gene; V was cut back by 7 bases and J by 10 bases. CDR1 and CDR2 (germline): SGHDT, YYEEEE. The CDR3 sequence is 14 residues long. As DNA, the CDR3 is TGTGCCAGCTCTACCGGGACAGGGGGATCACCCCTCCACTTT. Amino acids: CASSTGTGGSPLHF.

V and J are TRBV19 and TRBJ2-2; D not certain. Germline V lookup: CDR1 LNHDA, CDR2 SQIVND (reference sequence). This CDR3 spans 13 amino acids. V was pared by 6 bases and J by 2 bases, with 7 bases between. The CDR3 DNA sequence: TGTGCCAGTAGCACGAGTAACACCGGGGAGCTGTTTTTT. It codes for CASSTSNTGELFF.

This sequence joins TRBV4-1 and TRBJ1-2; D ambiguous. Germline loops: CDR1 MGHRA, CDR2 YSYEKL. This CDR3 is 13 amino acids long. Trimming removed 0 bases from V and 4 bases from J, with 6 bases in between. In DNA form, the CDR3 reads TGCGCCAGCAGCCAAGATCCAGGCTATGGCTACACCTTC. It codes for CASSQDPGYGYTF.

This chain links TRBV7-2 with TRBJ1-1; 7 bases are a match to TRBD1. V shed 5 bases, J shed 5 bases, and the junction held 14 bases outside the gene matches. This CDR3 has 16 residues. Germline V lookup: CDR1 SGHTA, CDR2 FQGNSA. The CDR3 DNA sequence: TGTGCCAGCAGCCCCTGGGAGACAGGGCACGGGACTGAAGCTTTCTTT. This encodes CASSPWETGHGTEAFF.

CDR3 DNA sequence: TGTGCCAGCAGACAATGGGGGACAGGGCCATTTAACTATGGCTACACCTTC. Its translation is CASRQWGTGPFNYGYTF. V is TRBV2 and J is TRBJ1-2; TRBD1 matches 9 bases. J was trimmed by 1 base and V by 6 bases; bases with no gene match: 12. Germline CDR1 is SNHLY and CDR2 is FYNNEI. CDR3 length equals 17 residues.